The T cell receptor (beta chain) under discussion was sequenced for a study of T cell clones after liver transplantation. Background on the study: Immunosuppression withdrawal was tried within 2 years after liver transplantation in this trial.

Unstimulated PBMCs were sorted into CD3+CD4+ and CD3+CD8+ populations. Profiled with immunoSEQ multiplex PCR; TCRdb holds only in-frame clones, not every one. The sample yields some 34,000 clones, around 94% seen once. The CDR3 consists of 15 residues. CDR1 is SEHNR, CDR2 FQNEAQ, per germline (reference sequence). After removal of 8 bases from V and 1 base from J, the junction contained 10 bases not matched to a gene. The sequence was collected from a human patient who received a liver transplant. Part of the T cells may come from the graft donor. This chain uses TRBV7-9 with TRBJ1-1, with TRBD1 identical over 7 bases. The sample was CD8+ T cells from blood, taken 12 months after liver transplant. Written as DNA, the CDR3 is TGTGCCAGCCCCTCCCGGGACAGAGAGAACACTGAAGCTTTCTTT. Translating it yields CASPSRDRENTEAFF.